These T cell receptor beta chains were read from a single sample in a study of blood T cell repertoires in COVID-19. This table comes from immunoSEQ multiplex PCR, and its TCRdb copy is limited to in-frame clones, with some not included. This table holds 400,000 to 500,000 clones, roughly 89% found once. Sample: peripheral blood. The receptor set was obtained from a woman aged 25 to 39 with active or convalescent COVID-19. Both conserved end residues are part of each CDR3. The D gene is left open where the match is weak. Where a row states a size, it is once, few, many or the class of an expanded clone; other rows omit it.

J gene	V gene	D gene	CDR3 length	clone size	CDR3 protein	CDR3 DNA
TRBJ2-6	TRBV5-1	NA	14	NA	CASSLVLGANVLTF	TGCGCCAGCAGCTTGGTTCTTGGGGCCAACGTCCTGACTTTC
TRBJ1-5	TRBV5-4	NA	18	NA	CASSFKSQRASGNQPQHF	TGTGCCAGCAGCTTTAAGAGTCAGCGCGCGTCCGGCAATCAGCCCCAGCATTTT
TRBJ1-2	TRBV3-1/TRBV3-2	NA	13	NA	CASSQGEGYGYTF	TGTGCCAGCAGCCAAGGGGAGGGGTATGGCTACACCTTC
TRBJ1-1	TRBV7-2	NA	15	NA	CASSSGQVMNTEAFF	TGTGCCAGCAGCTCAGGTCAAGTTATGAACACTGAAGCTTTCTTT
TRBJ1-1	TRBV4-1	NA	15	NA	CASSQVQGMNTEAFF	TGCGCCAGCAGCCAAGTTCAGGGGATGAACACTGAAGCTTTCTTT
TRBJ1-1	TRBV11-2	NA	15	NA	CASSLEGGANTEAFF	TGTGCCAGCAGCTTAGAAGGGGGAGCGAACACTGAAGCTTTCTTT
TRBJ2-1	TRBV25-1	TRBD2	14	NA	CASSEEGWDYEQFF	TGTGCCAGCAGTGAAGAAGGGTGGGACTACGAGCAGTTCTTC
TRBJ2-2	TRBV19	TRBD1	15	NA	CASSWTGANTGELFF	TGTGCCAGTAGTTGGACAGGGGCGAACACCGGGGAGCTGTTTTTT
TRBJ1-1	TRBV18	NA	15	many	CASSPSQRGNTEAFF	TGTGCCAGCTCACCATCCCAAAGGGGGAACACTGAAGCTTTCTTT
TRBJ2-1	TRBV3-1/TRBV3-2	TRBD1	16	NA	CASSPRTGGSYNEQFF	TGTGCCAGCAGCCCTAGGACAGGGGGCTCCTACAATGAGCAGTTCTTC
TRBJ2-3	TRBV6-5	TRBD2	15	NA	CASRGTSVSTDTQYF	TGTGCCAGCAGGGGGACTAGCGTCAGCACAGATACGCAGTATTTT
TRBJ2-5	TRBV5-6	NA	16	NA	CASSGTLTRPGETQYF	TGTGCCAGCAGCGGGACCCTGACTAGGCCCGGGGAGACCCAGTACTTC
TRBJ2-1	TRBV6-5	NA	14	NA	CASSLLAFYNEQFF	TGTGCCAGCAGCCTCCTAGCGTTCTACAATGAGCAGTTCTTC
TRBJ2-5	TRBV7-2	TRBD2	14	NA	CASSSGLYQGTQYF	TGTGCCAGCAGCTCGGGACTATACCAAGGAACCCAGTACTTC
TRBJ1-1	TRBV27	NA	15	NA	CASSPVQGTNTEAFF	TGTGCCAGCAGTCCCGTACAGGGAACGAACACTGAAGCTTTCTTT
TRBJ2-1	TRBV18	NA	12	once	CASSPSVDEQFF	TGTGCCAGCTCACCTTCAGTGGATGAGCAGTTCTTC
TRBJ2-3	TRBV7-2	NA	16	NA	CASSSPHLGARDTQYF	TGTGCCAGCAGCTCACCCCACCTGGGAGCCAGAGATACGCAGTATTTT
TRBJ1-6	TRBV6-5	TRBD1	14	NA	CASISPGQGPPLHF	TGTGCCAGCATATCACCGGGACAGGGGCCACCCCTCCACTTT
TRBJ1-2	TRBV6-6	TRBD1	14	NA	CASSTGPRQGGYTF	TGTGCCAGCAGTACCGGGCCGAGACAGGGGGGCTACACCTTC
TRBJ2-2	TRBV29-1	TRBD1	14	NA	CSVEQGVNTGELFF	TGCAGCGTTGAACAGGGGGTGAACACCGGGGAGCTGTTTTTT
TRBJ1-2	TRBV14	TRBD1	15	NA	CASSQAGTGPYGYTF	TGTGCCAGCAGCCAAGCCGGGACAGGGCCCTATGGCTACACCTTC
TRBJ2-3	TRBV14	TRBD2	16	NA	CASSQAGLAWTDTQYF	TGTGCCAGCAGCCAAGCGGGACTAGCTTGGACAGATACGCAGTATTTT
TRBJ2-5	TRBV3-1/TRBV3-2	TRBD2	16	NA	CASSQVSTSGEETQYF	TGTGCCAGCAGCCAAGTATCGACTAGCGGGGAAGAGACCCAGTACTTC
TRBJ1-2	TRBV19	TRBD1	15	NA	CASRPWTGANYGYTF	TGTGCCAGTAGGCCGTGGACAGGGGCTAACTATGGCTACACCTTC
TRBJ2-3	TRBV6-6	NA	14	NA	CASSYESSTDTQYF	TGTGCCAGCAGTTACGAGTCTAGCACAGATACGCAGTATTTT
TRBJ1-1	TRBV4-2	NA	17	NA	CASSQSAWTDKNTEAFF	TGTGCCAGCAGCCAATCCGCTTGGACAGACAAGAACACTGAAGCTTTCTTT
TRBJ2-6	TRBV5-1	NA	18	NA	CASSLSPGGPTGANVLTF	TGCGCCAGCAGCTTGAGTCCTGGGGGCCCCACCGGGGCCAACGTCCTGACTTTC
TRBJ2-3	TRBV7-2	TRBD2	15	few	CASSKSGTSADTQYF	TGTGCCAGCAGCAAGTCCGGGACTAGCGCAGATACGCAGTATTTT
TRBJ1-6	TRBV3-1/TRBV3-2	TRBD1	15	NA	CASSQAGTDNSPLHF	TGTGCCAGCAGCCAAGCGGGGACAGATAATTCACCCCTCCACTTT
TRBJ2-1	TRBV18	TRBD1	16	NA	CASSPPDRDPYNEQFF	TGTGCCAGCTCACCCCCCGACAGGGACCCCTACAATGAGCAGTTCTTC
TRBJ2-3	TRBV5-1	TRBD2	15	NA	CASRPGGTSGDTQYF	TGCGCCAGCAGACCCGGGGGGACTAGCGGAGATACGCAGTATTTT
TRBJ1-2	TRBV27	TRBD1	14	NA	CASRGQGIARGYTF	TGTGCCAGCAGGGGACAGGGGATTGCCCGCGGCTACACCTTC
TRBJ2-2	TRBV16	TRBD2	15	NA	CASSEWRTSGRELFF	TGTGCCAGCAGCGAATGGAGGACTAGCGGGCGGGAGCTGTTTTTT
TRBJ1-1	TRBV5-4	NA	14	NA	CASSSGTLYTEAFF	TGTGCCAGCAGCTCAGGCACCCTCTACACTGAAGCTTTCTTT
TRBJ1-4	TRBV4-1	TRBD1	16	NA	CASSQLTGGNKGKLFF	TGCGCCAGCAGCCAGCTGACAGGGGGCAATAAAGGCAAACTGTTTTTT
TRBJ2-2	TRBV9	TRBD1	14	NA	CASTMTGVAGELFF	TGTGCCAGCACCATGACAGGGGTCGCCGGGGAGCTGTTTTTT
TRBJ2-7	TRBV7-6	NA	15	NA	CASSLAMNSPEQQYF	TGTGCCAGCAGCTTAGCAATGAACTCCCCGGAGCAGCAGTACTTC
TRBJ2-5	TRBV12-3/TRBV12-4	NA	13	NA	CASTRQNQETQYF	TGTGCCAGCACCCGACAGAACCAAGAGACCCAGTACTTC
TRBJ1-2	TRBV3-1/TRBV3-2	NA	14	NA	CASSQEARLYGYTF	TGTGCCAGCAGCCAAGAGGCCAGACTCTATGGCTACACCTTC
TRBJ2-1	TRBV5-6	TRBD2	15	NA	CASSLPGGPHNEQFF	TGTGCCAGCAGCTTGCCGGGGGGGCCCCACAATGAGCAGTTCTTC
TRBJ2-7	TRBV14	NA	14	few	CASSHAAGGYEQYF	TGTGCCAGCAGCCACGCGGCTGGCGGCTACGAGCAGTACTTC
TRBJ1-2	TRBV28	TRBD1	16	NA	CASREGATQGSSGYTF	TGTGCCAGCAGGGAGGGGGCAACACAGGGATCTTCAGGCTACACCTTC
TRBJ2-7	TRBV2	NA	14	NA	CASGQDSVSYEQYF	TGTGCCAGCGGGCAGGACTCAGTCTCCTACGAGCAGTACTTC
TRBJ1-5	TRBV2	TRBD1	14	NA	CASKATGGNQPQHF	TGTGCCAGCAAAGCGACAGGGGGCAATCAGCCCCAGCATTTT
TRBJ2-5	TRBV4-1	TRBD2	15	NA	CASSQTSGGQETQYF	TGCGCCAGCAGCCAGACTAGCGGGGGCCAAGAGACCCAGTACTTC
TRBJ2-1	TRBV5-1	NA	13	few	CASSLGTFNEQFF	TGCGCCAGCAGCTTGGGTACATTCAATGAGCAGTTCTTC
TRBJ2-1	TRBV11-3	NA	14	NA	CASSLEQTNNEQFF	TGTGCCAGCAGCTTAGAACAGACCAACAATGAGCAGTTCTTC
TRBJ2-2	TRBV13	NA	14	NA	CASSTGTNTGELFF	TGTGCCAGCAGCACGGGAACCAACACCGGGGAGCTGTTTTTT
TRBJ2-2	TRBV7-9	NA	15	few	CASSLGAGYTGELFF	TGTGCCAGCAGCTTAGGGGCAGGGTACACCGGGGAGCTGTTTTTT
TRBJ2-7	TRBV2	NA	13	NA	CASSEAPWEAQYF	TGTGCCAGCAGTGAAGCGCCTTGGGAGGCGCAGTACTTC
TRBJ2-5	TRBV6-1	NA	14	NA	CASSSSPGGETQYF	TGTGCCAGCAGTTCTTCCCCGGGCGGGGAGACCCAGTACTTC
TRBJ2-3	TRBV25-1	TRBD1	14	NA	CATSDNHRGQTQYF	TGTGCCACCTCGGATAACCACAGGGGGCAAACGCAGTATTTT
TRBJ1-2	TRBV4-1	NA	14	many	CASSQVSGEHGYTF	TGCGCCAGCAGCCAAGTTTCAGGGGAGCATGGCTACACCTTC
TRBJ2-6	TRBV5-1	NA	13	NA	CASSPVGANVLTF	TGCGCCAGCAGCCCGGTAGGGGCCAACGTCCTGACTTTC
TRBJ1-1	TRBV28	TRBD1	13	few	CASFGRGLPEAFF	TGTGCCAGCTTTGGCAGGGGGCTGCCTGAAGCTTTCTTT